This T cell receptor (beta chain) was recovered during a study of cytomegalovirus exposure and HLA in healthy donors. Comments on this clone: The antigen is unknown.

Broader study findings: Within a later analysis, the majority of CMV-associated TCR beta chains appeared HLA-restricted.

Germline-derived CDR1 and CDR2 are MNHNY and SVGAGI (reference sequence). This CDR3 is 14 amino acids long. The V end was cut by 0 bases, the J end by 5 bases, with 8 bases between. The PCR employed 60 Vbeta primers together with 13 Jbeta primers. The protocol was immunoSEQ multiplex PCR, while the TCRdb copy is restricted to in-frame clones and leaves out a portion. The data hold some 120,000 clones, with 79% observed a single time. This chain uses TRBV6-6 with TRBJ2-1; TRBD2 might be the D (6 bases). This receptor was taken from a woman aged 18-35 years in good health and CMV-seropositive. Sequencing used PBMCs. CDR3 residues: CASSYSAGNNEQFF. In DNA form, the CDR3 reads TGTGCCAGCAGTTACTCGGCGGGGAACAATGAGCAGTTCTTC.